The table lists the clone carrying this T cell receptor (beta chain) with a few counts. Its antigen remains unidentified. The germline and genes are mouse ones. The read ends 4 residues before the CDR3 terminus; that terminus is restored from the germline J gene. The source of the sample is a study of CD8+ T cells in alopecia areata. Study-level background: Approximately 7-11-week-old female C3H/HeJ mice were grafted with skin from spontaneously alopecic approximately 6-13-month-old C3H/HeJ graft donors.

Overall study findings and caveats: More clonal than normal scalp was lesional scalp, particularly alopecia totalis/universalis. Sequences from scalp samples also cover resident alphabeta T cells of normal skin. Whereas mice showed it more clearly, TCR sharing across patients was murkier, possibly because of HLA.

The V segment lost 0 bases and the J segment 4 bases; nucleotides outside the gene matches: 5. Germline assignment: CDR1 LGHNA and CDR2 YNLKQL (reference sequence). The CDR3 runs 16 residues. The sequencing template was cDNA reverse transcribed from extracted RNA. Assay used: immunoSEQ multiplex PCR; TCRdb lists only in-frame clones, some missing. Singletons are absent from the sample, which has around 300,000 clones. Scientists pooled cutaneous lymph node cells and sorted them on CD4, CD8alpha, NKG2D, NKG2ACE and other markers. This sequence joins TRBV5 and TRBJ2-2, with 7 bases fitting TRBD1. This clonotype was obtained from a C3H/HeJ mouse with alopecia areata. These mice share the MHC haplotype H2-k. Sequencing was done on a sample of CD4+ T cells sorted from a lymph node. The CDR3 protein is CASSQDTGDVTGQLYF. CDR3 DNA, as far as it was read: TGTGCCAGCAGCCAAGATACAGGGGATGTCACCGGG.